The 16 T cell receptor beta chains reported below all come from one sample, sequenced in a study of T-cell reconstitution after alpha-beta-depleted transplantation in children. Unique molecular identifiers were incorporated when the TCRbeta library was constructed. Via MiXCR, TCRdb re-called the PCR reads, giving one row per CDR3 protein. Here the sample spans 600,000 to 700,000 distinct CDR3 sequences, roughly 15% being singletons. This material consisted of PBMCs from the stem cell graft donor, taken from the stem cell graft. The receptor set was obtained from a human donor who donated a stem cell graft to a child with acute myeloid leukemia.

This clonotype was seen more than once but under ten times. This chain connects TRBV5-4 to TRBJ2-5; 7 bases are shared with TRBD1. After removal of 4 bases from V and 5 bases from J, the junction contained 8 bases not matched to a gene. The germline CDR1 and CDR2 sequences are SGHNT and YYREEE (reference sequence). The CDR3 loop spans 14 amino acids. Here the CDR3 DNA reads TGTGCCAGCAGCGGTAGGGGGCAGTGGGAGACCCAGTACTTC. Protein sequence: CASSGRGQWETQYF.

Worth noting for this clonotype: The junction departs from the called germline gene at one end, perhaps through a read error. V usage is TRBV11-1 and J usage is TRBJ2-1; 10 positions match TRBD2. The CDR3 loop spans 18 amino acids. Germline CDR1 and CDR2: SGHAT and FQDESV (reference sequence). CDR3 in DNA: TGTGCCAGCAGCTTAGATTTAGCGGGGGGTAGCTCCTACAATGAGCAGCTCTTC. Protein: CASSLDLAGGSSYNEQLF.

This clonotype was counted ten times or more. This CDR3 reads CASSYGGSIGGYTF. The CDR3 DNA follows: TGTGCCAGCAGTTACGGGGGAAGCATTGGTGGCTACACCTTC. The rearrangement links TRBV6-5 to TRBJ1-2; possible D gene TRBD1, 5 bases. Germline CDR1 and CDR2: MNHEY and SVGAGI. The CDR3 extends over 14 amino acids. V was cut by 2 bases and J by 7 bases, with 14 bases left in between.

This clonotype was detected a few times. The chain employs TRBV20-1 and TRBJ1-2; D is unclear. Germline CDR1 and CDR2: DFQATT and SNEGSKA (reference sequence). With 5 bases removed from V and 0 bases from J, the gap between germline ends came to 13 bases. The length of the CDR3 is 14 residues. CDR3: CSAGSGRANYGYTF. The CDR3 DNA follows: TGCAGTGCTGGATCAGGTCGAGCTAACTATGGCTACACCTTC.

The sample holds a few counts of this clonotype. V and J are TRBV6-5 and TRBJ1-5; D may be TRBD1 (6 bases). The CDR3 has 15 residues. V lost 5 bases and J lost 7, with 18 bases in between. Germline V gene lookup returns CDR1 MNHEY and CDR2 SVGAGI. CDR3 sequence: CASSPRRGGGQPQHF. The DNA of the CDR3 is TGTGCCAGCAGTCCCCGCAGGGGAGGAGGGCAGCCCCAGCATTTT.

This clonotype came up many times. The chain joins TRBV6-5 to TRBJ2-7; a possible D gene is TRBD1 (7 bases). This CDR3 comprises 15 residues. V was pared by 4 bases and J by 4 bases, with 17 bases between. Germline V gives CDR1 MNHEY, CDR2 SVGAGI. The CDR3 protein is CASSLVQGGWYEQYF. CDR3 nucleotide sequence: TGTGCCAGCAGTTTAGTGCAGGGGGGTTGGTACGAGCAGTACTTC.

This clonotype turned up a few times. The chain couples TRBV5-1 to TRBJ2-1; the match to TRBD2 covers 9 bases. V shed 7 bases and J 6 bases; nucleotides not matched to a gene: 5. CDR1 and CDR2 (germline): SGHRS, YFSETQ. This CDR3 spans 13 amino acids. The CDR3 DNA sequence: TGCGCCAGCGTAGCGGGGGCGAGCAATGAGCAGTTCTTC. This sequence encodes CASVAGASNEQFF.

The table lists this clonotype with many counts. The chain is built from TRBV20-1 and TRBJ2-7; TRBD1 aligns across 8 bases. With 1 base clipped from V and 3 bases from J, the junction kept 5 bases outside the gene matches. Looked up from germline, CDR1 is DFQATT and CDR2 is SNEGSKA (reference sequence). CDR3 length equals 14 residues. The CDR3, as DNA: TGCAGTGCTAGAGGGAAAGGACAGGGCTACGAGCAGTACTTC. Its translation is CSARGKGQGYEQYF.

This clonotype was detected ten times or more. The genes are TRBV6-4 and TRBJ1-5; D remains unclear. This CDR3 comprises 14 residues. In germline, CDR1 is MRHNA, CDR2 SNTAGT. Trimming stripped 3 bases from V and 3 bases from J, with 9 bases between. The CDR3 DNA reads TGTGCCAGCAGTGAAACAGACCTCAATCAGCCCCAGCATTTT. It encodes CASSETDLNQPQHF.

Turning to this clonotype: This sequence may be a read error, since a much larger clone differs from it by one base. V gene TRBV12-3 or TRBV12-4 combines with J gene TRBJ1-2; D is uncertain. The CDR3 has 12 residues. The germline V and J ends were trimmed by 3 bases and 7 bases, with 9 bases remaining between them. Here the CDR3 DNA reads TGTGCCAGCAGTTTCAGGCTCAGTGGCTACACCTTC. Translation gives CASSFRLSGYTF.

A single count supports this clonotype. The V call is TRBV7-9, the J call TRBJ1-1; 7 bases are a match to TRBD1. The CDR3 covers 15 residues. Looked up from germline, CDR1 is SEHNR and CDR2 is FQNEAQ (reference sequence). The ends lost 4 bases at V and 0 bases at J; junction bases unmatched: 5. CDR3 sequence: CASSSTTGMNTEAFF. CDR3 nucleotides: TGTGCCAGCAGCTCAACGACAGGGATGAACACTGAAGCTTTCTTT.

The DNA of the CDR3 is TGTGCCAGCAGCCATGACGACAGTGTCACTGAAGCTTTCTTT. Residues: CASSHDDSVTEAFF. V usage is TRBV7-9 and J usage is TRBJ1-1; tentatively, D is TRBD1 (5 bases). The germline V gene has CDR1 SEHNR and CDR2 FQNEAQ (reference sequence). Trimming cost V 5 bases and J 4 bases, with 14 bases left between them. The CDR3 covers 14 residues.

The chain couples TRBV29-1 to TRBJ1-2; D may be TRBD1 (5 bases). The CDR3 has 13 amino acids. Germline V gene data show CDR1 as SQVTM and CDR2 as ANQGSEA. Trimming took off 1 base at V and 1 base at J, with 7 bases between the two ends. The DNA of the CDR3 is TGCAGCGTTGAAGGAGGGGATAACTATGGCTACACCTTC. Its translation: CSVEGGDNYGYTF.

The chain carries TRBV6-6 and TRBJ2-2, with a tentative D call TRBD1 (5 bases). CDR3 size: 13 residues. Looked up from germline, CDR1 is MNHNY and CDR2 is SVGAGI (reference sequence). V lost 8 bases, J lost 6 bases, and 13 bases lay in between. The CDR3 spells CASGSGKAGELFF. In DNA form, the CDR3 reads TGTGCCAGCGGGTCAGGGAAGGCCGGGGAGCTGTTTTTT.

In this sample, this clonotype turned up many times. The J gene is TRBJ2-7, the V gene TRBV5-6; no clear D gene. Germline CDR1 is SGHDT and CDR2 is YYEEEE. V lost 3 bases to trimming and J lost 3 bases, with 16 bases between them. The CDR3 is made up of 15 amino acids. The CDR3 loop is CASSSSPGLNYEQYV. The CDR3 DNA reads TGTGCCAGCAGCTCATCACCGGGCCTAAACTACGAGCAGTACGTC.

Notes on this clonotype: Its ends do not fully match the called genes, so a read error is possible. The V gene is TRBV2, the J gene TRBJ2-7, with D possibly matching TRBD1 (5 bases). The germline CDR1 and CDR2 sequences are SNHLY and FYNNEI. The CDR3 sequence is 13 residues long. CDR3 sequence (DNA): TGTGCCAGCAGGCAGGGAACCTCCTACAAGCAGTACTTC. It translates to CASRQGTSYKQYF.